These T cell receptor beta chains were read from a single sample in a study of T cell changes during pregnancy in multiple sclerosis. This table comes from immunoSEQ multiplex PCR, and its TCRdb copy is limited to in-frame clones, with some not included. The table shows over 40,000 clones, with about 90% occurring only once. The starting material was CD4+ T cells from peripheral blood mononuclear cells, obtained in the second trimester of pregnancy. These receptors were obtained from a female donor with multiple sclerosis, enrolled in a pregnancy study. The CDR3 runs from the conserved cysteine through the conserved F or W. The D gene is left open where the match is weak. Size is stated for part of the rows, as once, few or many counts, or as a class when the clone is expanded.

D,J,V,size,CDR3,DNA
TRBD2,TRBJ2-3,TRBV4-1,.,CASSQVASGGIDTQYF,TGCGCCAGCAGCCAAGTCGCTAGCGGGGGGATAGATACGCAGTATTTT
TRBD1,TRBJ2-2,TRBV6-1,once,CASSLMDRAGELFF,TGTGCCAGCAGCTTAATGGACAGGGCCGGGGAGCTGTTTTTT
.,TRBJ1-1,TRBV5-1,.,CASSFGDRLNTEAFF,TGCGCCAGCAGCTTTGGAGACAGGCTGAACACTGAAGCTTTCTTT
TRBD2,TRBJ2-4,TRBV5-6,.,CASSWASGESGNIQYF,TGTGCCAGCAGCTGGGCTAGCGGGGAGTCGGGAAACATTCAGTACTTC
.,TRBJ2-3,TRBV5-4,.,CASSFGGASTDTQYF,TGTGCCAGCAGCTTTGGCGGGGCCAGCACAGATACGCAGTATTTT
.,TRBJ2-1,TRBV7-3,.,CASSLTSQLNEQFF,TGTGCCAGCAGCTTAACGTCTCAACTCAATGAGCAGTTCTTC
TRBD2,TRBJ2-2,TRBV7-3,.,CASSSTRLAGAGELFF,TGTGCCAGCAGCTCTACCAGACTAGCGGGGGCCGGGGAGCTGTTTTTT
.,TRBJ2-1,TRBV2,.,CASTTGTHPWPFF,TGTGCCAGTACTACCGGGACACACCCATGGCCGTTCTTC
TRBD1,TRBJ2-3,TRBV5-6,.,CASSSDRVSQYF,TGTGCCAGCAGCTCCGACAGGGTGTCGCAGTATTTT
TRBD1,TRBJ2-7,TRBV5-8,.,CASSPYRDRGYYEQYF,TGTGCCAGCAGCCCCTACCGGGACAGGGGGTACTACGAGCAGTACTTC
TRBD1,TRBJ1-6,TRBV19,.,CASSSRDRNSPLHF,TGTGCCAGTAGTAGCCGGGACAGAAATTCACCCCTCCACTTT
TRBD1,TRBJ1-1,TRBV10-3,few,CAISGTDKAFF,TGTGCCATCAGCGGGACAGACAAAGCTTTCTTT
TRBD1,TRBJ1-2,TRBV7-9,.,CASSHSRTGGFNTF,TGTGCCAGCAGCCACTCTAGGACAGGGGGCTTCAACACCTTC
.,TRBJ2-7,TRBV7-3,.,CASSEEGHGAYEQYF,TGTGCCAGCAGCGAAGAGGGACATGGAGCCTACGAGCAGTACTTC
TRBD1,TRBJ2-5,TRBV19,.,CASSIRQGQETQYF,TGTGCCAGTAGTATTCGACAGGGTCAAGAGACCCAGTACTTC
.,TRBJ2-3,TRBV11-3,.,CARGRPGYF,TGTGCCAGGGGTCGACCGGGGTATTTT
.,TRBJ1-6,TRBV5-1,.,CASSLAPGKDNSPLHF,TGCGCCAGCAGCTTGGCACCAGGGAAAGATAATTCACCCCTCCACTTT
TRBD1,TRBJ1-5,TRBV5-1,.,CASSLGDSNNQPQHF,TGCGCCAGCAGCTTGGGGGACAGTAACAATCAGCCCCAGCATTTT
.,TRBJ1-2,TRBV7-8,.,CASSQRTRFDGYTF,TGTGCCAGCAGCCAACGGACACGGTTCGATGGCTACACCTTC
.,TRBJ1-5,TRBV2,once,CASCRRGYSNQPQHF,TGTGCCAGCTGCAGGAGGGGTTATAGCAATCAGCCCCAGCATTTT
.,TRBJ1-1,TRBV27,many,CASSRQKNTEAFF,TGTGCCAGCAGCAGACAGAAGAACACTGAAGCTTTCTTT
.,TRBJ1-1,TRBV25-1,.,CASSDSVGGDTEAFF,TGTGCCAGCAGTGATTCAGTGGGGGGGGACACTGAAGCTTTCTTT
.,TRBJ1-1,TRBV5-6,.,CASSLAGGGGEAFF,TGTGCCAGCAGCTTGGCCGGCGGGGGGGGTGAAGCTTTCTTT
.,TRBJ2-2,TRBV6-5,.,CASSRLSSNTGELFF,TGTGCCAGCAGCCGTTTGTCCTCGAACACCGGGGAGCTGTTTTTT
TRBD1,TRBJ1-1,TRBV9,once,CASSVEVGTGEPRTEAFF,TGTGCCAGCAGCGTAGAAGTTGGGACAGGGGAACCGCGGACTGAAGCTTTCTTT
TRBD2,TRBJ2-1,TRBV7-2,.,CASSRNSGGERFF,TGTGCCAGCAGCCGAAACAGCGGGGGGGAACGGTTCTTC
TRBD2,TRBJ2-2,TRBV7-3,.,CASSSLGRAGGSTGELFF,TGTGCCAGCAGCTCCTTAGGCCGAGCGGGGGGGAGCACCGGGGAGCTGTTTTTT
.,TRBJ1-1,TRBV6-1,few,CASIRSVQMNTEAFF,TGTGCCAGCATCCGAAGCGTGCAGATGAACACTGAAGCTTTCTTT
TRBD1,TRBJ1-2,TRBV5-1,.,CASSWGDRVFEYGYTF,TGCGCCAGCAGCTGGGGGGACAGGGTTTTTGAATATGGCTACACCTTC
.,TRBJ1-2,TRBV2,.,CASLPGSLIGGYTF,TGTGCCAGCCTGCCTGGGAGTCTTATCGGGGGCTACACCTTC
.,TRBJ1-2,TRBV29-1,.,CSVVQGGGGYTF,TGCAGCGTCGTTCAAGGAGGTGGTGGCTACACCTTC
.,TRBJ2-6,TRBV12-5,once,CASGLVVLLGSGANVLTF,TGTGCTAGTGGTTTGGTGGTCCTACTAGGATCTGGGGCCAACGTCCTGACTTTC
TRBD2,TRBJ2-3,TRBV27,.,CASSLGGLAGGHRTDTQYF,TGTGCCAGCAGTTTAGGGGGACTAGCGGGAGGTCATCGCACAGATACGCAGTATTTT
.,TRBJ1-1,TRBV7-9,.,CASSLAGAGNTEAFF,TGTGCCAGCAGCTTAGCGGGGGCAGGGAACACTGAAGCTTTCTTT
TRBD1,TRBJ2-7,TRBV5-6,.,CASSETGLLFEQYF,TGTGCCAGCAGTGAGACAGGGTTGCTGTTCGAGCAGTACTTC